This TCR beta chain was profiled in a study of shared clonotypes between healthy human individuals. This clone has just one count. Healthy adults negative for HIV, lacking recent acute infections or vaccinations, served as donors. CD4+ cell separation produced CD45RA+ naive and CD45RA-negative memory subsets. Trimming removed 1 base from V and 3 bases from J, with 15 bases in between. Germline lookup yields CDR1 KGHSH and CDR2 LQKENI. The CDR3 loop spans 16 amino acids. This was a deep-level run. The repertoire was sequenced with immunoSEQ multiplex PCR; TCRdb's copy has only in-frame clones and lacks some. This table holds about 180,000 clones, 90% to 95% found once.

This TCR was recovered from a woman in her twenties or thirties in good health. The sample comprised naive CD4+ T cells sorted from blood. Subset specified: CD45RA+ positively selected. The rearrangement joins TRBV18 to TRBJ1-1; D not resolved. DNA of the CDR3: TGTGCCAGCTCACCACAAGAAAAAGGGTGGGACACTGAAGCTTTCTTT. Translation gives CASSPQEKGWDTEAFF.